This record looks at one T cell receptor (beta chain) sequence and its context. Its matching antigen is unknown. Sequence at one end of the junction differs from germline and may be a read error. Sequencing used immunoSEQ multiplex PCR; TCRdb keeps in-frame clones, though not all of them. In the table there are some 2 million clones, around 95% of which are singletons. The data were taken from a study of shared clonotypes between healthy human individuals. Overall study context: Three CD4 naive, three CD4 memory, two CD8 naive and one CD8 memory plate were used per donor.

Study conclusions and caveats: Memory subsets generally showed smaller estimated richness than naive subsets did.

There are 15 residues in the CDR3. The germline gives CDR1 SSHAT, CDR2 FNYEAQ (reference sequence). J is TRBJ2-2 and V is TRBV7-7, with 7 bases aligning to TRBD1. The sequenced sample was naive CD4+ T cells sorted from blood. The subset was: CD45RA+ positively selected. This TCR derives from a man aged 18 to 35 in good health. The CDR3, as DNA: TGTGCTAGCAGCTTAAGGGACAGTGGTTCCGGGGAGCTGTTTTTT. It is translated as CASSLRDSGSGELFF.